This TCR beta chain was documented in a study of vaccination and CD4 T cells after COVID-19. Study-level information: Two Hispanic individuals were among six male and four female convalescent patients. The cells in question were stimulated using overlapping spike peptides derived from SARS-CoV-2, HCoV-NL63, HCoV-OC43 and HCoV-229E.

The assay that was used to sequence DNA from cultured CD4+ T cells was the Oncomine TCR Beta short-read assay. MiXCR, run by TCRdb on the PCR reads, gives a single entry per CDR3 protein. The sample contains 24,000 or so distinct CDR3 sequences, approximately 39% of which appear only once. Points on this clonotype: What it binds is unknown.

Indicated treatment: roughly nine-day PBMC culture with coronavirus spike peptide pools or control peptides (ViraFEST assay). Germline V gene lookup returns CDR1 SGHTA and CDR2 FQGTGA. Between the trimmed V and J ends, which lost 4 bases and 8 bases, there was a span of 17 bases. This CDR3 region has 14 residues. Sequenced sample: CD4+ T cells from blood, cultured in vitro. This TCR came from a human donor who had recovered from COVID-19. This chain uses TRBV7-3 with TRBJ1-2; perhaps TRBD1 as D (6 bases). The CDR3 reads CASSSDPRGSGYTF. The CDR3 DNA reads TGTGCCAGCAGCTCGGACCCCAGGGGATCGGGCTACACCTTC.